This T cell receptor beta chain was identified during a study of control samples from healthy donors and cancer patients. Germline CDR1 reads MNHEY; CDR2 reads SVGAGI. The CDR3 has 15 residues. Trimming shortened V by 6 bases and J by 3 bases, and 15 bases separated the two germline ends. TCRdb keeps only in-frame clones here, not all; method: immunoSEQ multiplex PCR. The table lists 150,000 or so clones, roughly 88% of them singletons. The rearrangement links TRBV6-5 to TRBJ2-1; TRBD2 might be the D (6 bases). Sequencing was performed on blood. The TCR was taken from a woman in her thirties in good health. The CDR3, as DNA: TGTGCCAGCAGGGAGGGCGGGAACCTCTACAATGAGCAGTTCTTC. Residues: CASREGGNLYNEQFF.